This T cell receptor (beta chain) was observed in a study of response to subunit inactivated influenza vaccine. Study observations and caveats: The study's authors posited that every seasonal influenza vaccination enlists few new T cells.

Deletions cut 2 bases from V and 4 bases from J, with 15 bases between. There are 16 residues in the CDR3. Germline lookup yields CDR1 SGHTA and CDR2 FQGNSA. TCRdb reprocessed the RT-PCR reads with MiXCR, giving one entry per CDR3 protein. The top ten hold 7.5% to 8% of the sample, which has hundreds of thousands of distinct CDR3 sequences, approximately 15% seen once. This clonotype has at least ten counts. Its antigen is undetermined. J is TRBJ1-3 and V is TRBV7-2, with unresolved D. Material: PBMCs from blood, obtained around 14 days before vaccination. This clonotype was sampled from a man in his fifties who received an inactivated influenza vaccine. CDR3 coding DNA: TGTGCCAGCAGCTTATATCACCTCACCACCGGAAACACCATATATTTT. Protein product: CASSLYHLTTGNTIYF.